This T cell receptor (beta chain) is from a study of T cells in localized non-small cell lung cancer. Study conclusions and caveats: Adjacent uninvolved lung tissue had the highest T cell clonality, exceeding tumor.

On this clone: Its antigen is currently unknown.

Measured with immunoSEQ multiplex PCR; TCRdb has only the in-frame clones, and not every one. The data contain about 78,000 clones, about 83% of them singletons. In germline, CDR1 is SNHLY, CDR2 FYNNEI. Trimming took 7 bases from V and 5 from J; bases not matched to a gene: 16. This CDR3 spans 17 amino acids. The receptor was isolated from a man aged 40 to 69 with stage I lung adenocarcinoma. The chain carries TRBV2 and TRBJ1-5, with 8 bases that match TRBD1. Sequenced here: peripheral blood, sampled before any cancer treatment. The CDR3 DNA follows: TGTGCCAGCACTGAGATCCTATCACAGGGGGGGGATCAGCCCCAGCATTTT. Protein: CASTEILSQGGDQPQHF.